The entry below gives a single T cell receptor (beta chain) sequence along with its context. The source of the sample is a study of blood T cell repertoires in COVID-19. Study as a whole: The origin of the acute and convalescent COVID-19 samples was the United States, Italy and Spain. Sources were T cells, B-cell-depleted T cells, or PBMCs; the material itself was cDNA or gDNA.

Libraries were prepared by immunoSEQ multiplex PCR; TCRdb keeps only in-frame clonotypes and omits some of them. This sample has around 370,000 clones, with approximately 90% found just once. This CDR3 spans 16 amino acids. Germline CDR1 and CDR2: LGHNA and YSLEER. V lost 0 bases, J lost 1 base, and 3 bases stayed unmatched. The study recruited people aged about 18 to 95 years across some 23 US areas. Donors of Cohort 3 who recovered were those that had two negative PCRs, clearance, or symptom resolution. The clonotype originates from a young woman who had recovered from COVID-19. The rearrangement links TRBV4-3 to TRBJ2-3; TRBD2 matches 8 bases. Sequenced input: PBMCs or T cells enriched from blood (not recorded which). The CDR3 region is CASSQERGAGTDTQYF. The DNA of the CDR3 is TGCGCCAGCAGCCAAGAGCGGGGGGCCGGCACAGATACGCAGTATTTT.